This T cell receptor (beta chain) is from a study of blood T cell repertoires in COVID-19. Across the whole study: Samples came from the United States, Italy and Spain, spanning acute and convalescent COVID-19. T cells, B-cell-depleted T cells, or PBMCs provided the cDNA or gDNA that served as material.

Authors' methods: Quantification of nucleated cells was approximated via reference gene primer amplification. The table came from immunoSEQ multiplex PCR; TCRdb's copy has only in-frame clones and leaves some out. V, J and clone size were drawn from that table, and D and trimming were deduced from the DNA. The data show 50,000 to 60,000 clones, 85% to 95% seen once. Germline lookup yields CDR1 MNHEY and CDR2 SMNVEV (reference sequence). This CDR3 has 16 residues. Trimming left V 7 bases short and J 2 bases short, with 20 bases between. The chain has TRBV27 and TRBJ2-5, with a tentative D call TRBD2 (7 bases). The sequence derives from a woman of 80 years or more with acute or convalescent COVID-19. The sample comprised peripheral blood. The CDR3, as DNA: TGTGCCAGCAATACGAAATGGGGGGGGGCTCAAGAGACCCAGTACTTC. Protein product: CASNTKWGGAQETQYF.